The 15 T cell receptor beta chains reported below all come from one sample, sequenced in a study of patients and donors after allogeneic stem cell transplantation. TCRdb analysed the RT-PCR reads with MiXCR anew, one entry per CDR3 protein. The sample holds some 30,000 distinct CDR3 sequences, 35% to 40% seen once. Sequenced: blood, either unsorted or a sorted T cell fraction (not recorded which). The receptors here all came from a human donor who was either an allogeneic HSCT recipient or a stem cell or donor lymphocyte infusion donor (not recorded which). It is not recorded whose cells these are; they may come from a transplant donor.

This clonotype has a handful of counts. The V and J genes are TRBV4-3 and TRBJ1-2; D gene ambiguous. Looked up from germline, CDR1 is LGHNA and CDR2 is YSLEER. V dropped 4 bases and J dropped 7 bases, with 22 bases sitting between them. The CDR3 spans 16 residues. The CDR3 is CASSPIVREVPSGYTF. The CDR3, as DNA: TGCGCCAGCAGCCCCATAGTGAGGGAGGTGCCCTCTGGCTACACCTTC.

This clonotype turned up a few times. The V and J genes are TRBV7-9 and TRBJ1-6; tentatively, D is TRBD1 (5 bases). This CDR3 spans 14 amino acids. In germline, CDR1 is SEHNR, CDR2 FQNEAQ (reference sequence). Trimming removed 6 bases from V and 7 bases from J, with 13 bases in between. In nucleotides, the CDR3 is TGTGCCAGCAGTGTACAGGCCCGGAATTCACCCCTCCACTTT. Translating it yields CASSVQARNSPLHF.

The chain is built from TRBV7-2 and TRBJ1-5; weak D call: TRBD1 (5 bases). Trimming pared 4 bases from V and 4 bases from J, leaving 14 bases between. Germline lookup yields CDR1 SGHTA and CDR2 FQGNSA. This CDR3 is 15 amino acids long. The CDR3 reads CASSSGTWQNQPQHF. CDR3 DNA sequence: TGTGCCAGCAGCTCCGGGACCTGGCAGAATCAGCCCCAGCATTTT.

J is TRBJ1-3 and V is TRBV3-1; D is unresolved. The germline V gene has CDR1 LGHDT and CDR2 YNNKEL (reference sequence). With 2 bases removed from V and 1 base from J, the gap between germline ends came to 0 bases. This CDR3 has 12 amino acids. CDR3: CASSQSGNTIYF. The CDR3 DNA sequence: TGTGCCAGCAGCCAATCTGGAAACACCATATATTTT.

This clonotype turned up a few times. This chain connects TRBV20-1 to TRBJ2-1; D may be TRBD1 (5 bases). Germline CDR1 and CDR2: DFQATT and SNEGSKA (reference sequence). V lost 5 bases and J 2 bases, leaving 10 bases between the germline ends. This CDR3 region has 13 residues. The CDR3 loop reads CSAFRVPYNEQFF. The CDR3 coding sequence is TGCAGTGCTTTCAGGGTCCCCTACAATGAGCAGTTCTTC.

The chain employs TRBV27 and TRBJ1-1; TRBD1 is a possible D gene (5 bases). CDR3 size: 16 residues. Germline V gene data show CDR1 as MNHEY and CDR2 as SMNVEV (reference sequence). Trimming removed 5 bases from V and 4 bases from J, with 20 bases in between. Here the CDR3 reads CASSPWGRWTGTEAFF. Here the CDR3 DNA reads TGTGCCAGCAGTCCGTGGGGCCGCTGGACCGGCACTGAAGCTTTCTTT.

The chain combines TRBV11-3 with TRBJ1-1; no clear D. The V end was cut by 4 bases, the J end by 3 bases, with 12 bases between. The CDR3 is 14 amino acids. Germline V gene lookup returns CDR1 SGHNT and CDR2 YENEEA. DNA of the CDR3: TGTGCCAGCAGCTCCTCGTTTGGGTACACTGAAGCTTTCTTT. Its translation: CASSSSFGYTEAFF.

This clonotype was seen more than once but under ten times. V gene TRBV5-4 combines with J gene TRBJ1-2; D is possibly TRBD1 (6 bases). Germline V gene lookup returns CDR1 SGHNT and CDR2 YYREEE (reference sequence). This CDR3 is built from 18 residues. Deletions cut 2 bases from V and 4 bases from J, with 24 bases between. The DNA for the CDR3 is TGTGCCAGCAGCTTTGGCGCCACAGGGCCACCCCTTCTCTATGGCTACACCTTC. Amino acid sequence: CASSFGATGPPLLYGYTF. Full variable domain (outside the CDR3, taken from reference TRBV5-4 and TRBJ1-2): ETGVTQSPTHLIKTRGQQVTLRCSSQSGHNTVSWYQQALGQGPQFIFQYYREEENGRGNFPPRFSGLQFPNYSSELNVNALELDDSALYLCASSFGATGPPLLYGYTFGSGTRLTVV.

This clonotype was recorded a few times. The genes are TRBV5-1 and TRBJ1-4; D possibly corresponds to TRBD1 (6 bases). CDR3 size: 15 residues. The ends were cut back, 4 bases at V and 5 bases at J, with 15 bases in the middle. Germline-derived CDR1 and CDR2 are SGHRS and YFSETQ. CDR3 sequence reads: CASSPHRDENEKLFF. DNA of the CDR3: TGCGCCAGCAGCCCTCACAGGGACGAAAATGAAAAACTGTTTTTT. Full variable domain (missing parts from reference TRBV5-1 and TRBJ1-4): KAGVTQTPRYLIKTRGQQVTLSCSPISGHRSVSWYQQTPGQGLQFLFEYFSETQRNKGNFPGRFSGRQFSNSRSEMNVSTLELGDSALYLCASSPHRDENEKLFFGSGTQLSVL.

The chain combines TRBV20-1 with TRBJ1-5, with 9 bases that match TRBD1. CDR3 length equals 15 residues. V was pared by 3 bases and J by 8 bases, with 11 bases of the junction left unmatched. In germline, CDR1 is DFQATT, CDR2 SNEGSKA (reference sequence). The CDR3 coding sequence is TGCAGTGCTAGCCCCCGGGACAGGGAAGGAAAGCCCCAGCATTTT. Its protein product is CSASPRDREGKPQHF.

V is TRBV10-3 and J is TRBJ2-7; 9 nucleotides agree with TRBD2. The V and J ends lost 3 bases and 0 bases, in that order; junction bases with no gene match: 6. CDR1 is ENHRY and CDR2 is SYGVKD in the germline V gene. The CDR3 is 16 amino acids. Here the CDR3 reads CAISDLAGLRSYEQYF. In DNA, the CDR3 is TGTGCCATCAGTGACCTAGCGGGACTCCGCTCCTACGAGCAGTACTTC.

This clonotype was counted only a few times. This sequence joins TRBV18 and TRBJ2-7; 8 bases line up with TRBD1. The CDR3 runs 14 residues. V shed 3 bases, J shed 2 bases, and the junction held 3 bases outside the gene matches. Germline CDR1 is KGHSH and CDR2 is LQKENI. Written as DNA, the CDR3 is TGTGCCAGCTCACCCTCGGGACAGGCCTACGAGCAGTACGTC. Translating gives CASSPSGQAYEQYV.

A few counts support this clonotype. This chain links TRBV27 with TRBJ1-1; TRBD1 matches at 9 bases. The germline CDR1 and CDR2 sequences are MNHEY and SMNVEV (reference sequence). This CDR3 has 17 amino acids. The V segment lost 5 bases and the J segment 2 bases; nucleotides outside the gene matches: 12. The CDR3 bases are TGTGCCAGCAGTCTTTCCGGGACAGGGTCGGTAAACACTGAAGCTTTCTTT. Translation: CASSLSGTGSVNTEAFF.

This clonotype was seen a few times. V and J are TRBV20-1 and TRBJ2-7; no definite D call. The CDR3 is made up of 11 amino acids. V lost 7 bases and J lost 3, with 10 bases in between. Germline V gives CDR1 DFQATT, CDR2 SNEGSKA (reference sequence). In DNA form, the CDR3 reads TGCAGTGGGCCAGGACGCTACGAGCAGTACTTC. Residues: CSGPGRYEQYF.

The genes are TRBV6-6 and TRBJ1-2; possibly TRBD1 for D (6 bases). V dropped 2 bases and J dropped 2 bases, with 9 bases sitting between them. The CDR3 length is 14 residues. Per germline, CDR1 MNHNY and CDR2 SVGAGI (reference sequence). CDR3 region: CASSYPDRNYGYTF. The CDR3 DNA is TGTGCCAGCAGTTACCCGGACAGAAACTATGGCTACACCTTC.